This TCR beta chain was identified during a study (dated by TCRdb to 2015 to 2017). Study-level background: The study examined whether tumor-infiltrating Tregs in breast cancer are drawn from blood Tregs or arise in situ by conversion from other CD4+ T cell subsets.

Study-level results and caveats: The greatest overlap of tumor-infiltrating Treg TCR alpha and beta sequences was observed with tumor naive CD4+ T cells, followed by blood naive CD4+ T cells. The larger-cohort validation was restricted to a single TCR beta V-J rearrangement rather than whole repertoires. Tumor memory CD4+ T cell TCR gene usage clustered with blood and lymph node memory CD4+ cells and lymph node naive CD4+ cells.

Remarks on this clonotype: Its antigen has not been determined. No much larger clone exists at a distance of one base, and base qualities are not known.

V and J are truncated by 8 bases and 4 bases respectively, leaving an intervening sequence of 16 bases. The germline V gene encodes CDR1 MNHNS and CDR2 SASEGT. The cysteine opens and the phenylalanine closes a CDR3 of 14 amino acids. The retained sequence is limited to the CDR3, 42 bases, with the frame set at the first base. CD4+CD45RO+CD25- cells were isolated as memory CD4+ T cells. Tregs, naive and memory CD4+ T cells from tumor, blood and ipsilateral draining lymph nodes of 4 or 5 breast cancer patients underwent full-length TCR alpha and beta sequencing. Tumor tissue, along with lymph nodes from ipsilateral axillary dissection, was perfused with PBS, minced, and then digested using collagenase I and hyaluronidase. FACS confirmed that the sorted cell populations were more than 90% pure. Amplification of full-length TCR variable regions was done by 5' RACE PCR using constant-region reverse primers, and this step was followed by semi-nested PCR with Nested Universal Primer A. The ReliaPrep RNA Cell Miniprep System was used to extract total RNA, which was then reverse transcribed into 5'RACE-ready cDNA with the SMARTer RACE 5'/3' Kit. Multiplex adaptors were used to barcode full-length TCR alpha and beta libraries, and the barcoded libraries were sequenced on an Illumina MiSeq. The published analysis was carried out like this. For each of nine subset-tissue groups, sequencing data from the five patients were combined, and the groups were compared by unsupervised clustering of TCR gene usage. The Morisita-Horn index was used to calculate repertoire similarity, with shared sequences weighted by how much each contributed to each repertoire. TCRdb itself trimmed the public reads at Q25 with fastp, ran MiXCR and retained productive beta chains. Records with the same CDR3 protein are collapsed into one entry carrying the most frequent genes and DNA. These V and J calls are TCRdb output, not the study's own analysis. The sample table holds about 7,800 distinct CDR3 sequences, of which around 40% were seen once. Together, the top ten hold 6% to 7% of the sample.

This chain joins TRBV6-1 to TRBJ2-3, and perhaps TRBD2 as D gene, on 6 matching bases. The specimen was tumor-infiltrating memory CD4+ T cells sorted from the breast tumor. The cell subset or site label of this sample denotes: memory CD4+ T cells, CD4+CD45RO+CD25-. The clonotype comes from a female donor with breast cancer. CDR3 protein: CASVTGVCPDTQYF. The DNA sequence is given as TGTGCCAGCGTCACGGGAGTATGCCCAGATACGCAGTATTTT.